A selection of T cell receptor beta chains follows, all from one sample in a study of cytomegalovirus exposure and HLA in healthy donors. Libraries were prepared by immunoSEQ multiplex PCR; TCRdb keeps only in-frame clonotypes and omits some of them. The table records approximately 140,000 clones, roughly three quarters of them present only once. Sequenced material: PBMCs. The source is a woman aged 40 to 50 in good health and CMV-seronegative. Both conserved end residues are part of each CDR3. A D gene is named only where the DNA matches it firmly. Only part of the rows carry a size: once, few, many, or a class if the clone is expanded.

CSAHGDTQYF,TGCAGTGCCCACGGGGATACGCAGTATTTT,TRBJ2-3,TRBV20-1,.,once
CASSWTSNQPQHF,TGTGCCAGCAGTTGGACTTCCAATCAGCCCCAGCATTTT,TRBJ1-5,TRBV6-6,.,.
CASRAGVEAEKLFF,TGTGCCAGCAGGGCTGGGGTGGAGGCGGAAAAACTGTTTTTT,TRBJ1-4,TRBV27,.,once
CATSPTTGGFQETQYF,TGTGCCACCAGCCCAACGACAGGGGGCTTCCAAGAGACCCAGTACTTC,TRBJ2-5,TRBV15,TRBD1,.
CASSSTGSGGYTF,TGTGCCAGCAGCTCTACAGGGTCGGGCGGCTACACCTTC,TRBJ1-2,TRBV27,.,.
CASSSLRLAGFNEQFF,TGTGCCAGCAGCTCCCTCCGACTAGCGGGATTCAATGAGCAGTTCTTC,TRBJ2-1,TRBV7-3,TRBD2,few
CASSPNGRGYSSYNEQFF,TGTGCCAGCAGCCCAAATGGGAGGGGGTACAGCTCCTACAATGAGCAGTTCTTC,TRBJ2-1,TRBV7-3,.,.
CASSYSSGTGETQYF,TGTGCCAGCAGTTATTCTAGCGGGACTGGTGAGACCCAGTACTTC,TRBJ2-5,TRBV6-5,TRBD2,.
CASSSRGHTEAFF,TGTGCCAGCAGTAGTCGGGGTCATACTGAAGCTTTCTTT,TRBJ1-1,TRBV27,.,.
CASSQHADREGLAKNSQYF,TGCGCCAGCAGCCAGCATGCTGACAGGGAAGGTTTAGCCAAAAACAGTCAGTACTTC,TRBJ2-4,TRBV4-1,TRBD1,once
CASSPGQTITPYGYTF,TGTGCCAGCAGCCCCGGACAGACCATTACACCCTATGGCTACACCTTC,TRBJ1-2,TRBV7-2,.,.
CASSHSSGPAYEQYF,TGCGCCAGCAGCCATTCTAGCGGGCCAGCCTACGAGCAGTACTTC,TRBJ2-7,TRBV4-1,TRBD2,.
CASSSPRRQQETQYF,TGTGCCAGTAGTTCCCCCCGGAGGCAGCAAGAGACCCAGTACTTC,TRBJ2-5,TRBV19,.,.
CAWKLINERGLFF,TGTGCCTGGAAATTGATTAATGAAAGGGGGCTGTTTTTT,TRBJ1-4,TRBV30,.,once
CASSLGGESPLHF,TGTGCCAGCAGTTTAGGGGGGGAATCACCCCTCCACTTT,TRBJ1-6,TRBV28,.,few
CASSVSYVGEQYF,TGTGCCAGTAGTGTTTCTTATGTCGGCGAGCAGTACTTC,TRBJ2-7,TRBV19,.,.
CASSVVGGRGSEQFF,TGTGCCAGCAGCGTAGTAGGCGGGAGGGGCTCAGAGCAGTTCTTC,TRBJ2-1,TRBV9,TRBD2,.
CASSPQGAYDSPLHF,TGTGCCAGCAGTCCTCAGGGGGCTTATGATTCACCCCTCCACTTT,TRBJ1-6,TRBV6-6,TRBD1,.
CASSVDAGLYNEQFF,TGTGCCAGCAGCGTAGATGCAGGCCTATACAATGAGCAGTTCTTC,TRBJ2-1,TRBV9,.,.
CASGGNYGYTF,TGTGCCAGTGGGGGGAACTATGGCTACACCTTC,TRBJ1-2,TRBV19,.,.
CASSNSGRAEYEQYF,TGTGCCAGCAGTAATAGCGGGAGGGCCGAATACGAGCAGTACTTC,TRBJ2-7,TRBV7-9,TRBD2,few
CASSFGANEQFF,TGTGCCAGCAGTTTTGGAGCTAATGAGCAGTTCTTC,TRBJ2-1,TRBV28,.,.
CASSVGSLSHNEQFF,TGTGCCAGCAGCGTAGGGAGCTTGTCCCACAATGAGCAGTTCTTC,TRBJ2-1,TRBV9,.,.
CASSLSGRGFSYEQYF,TGTGCCAGCAGTTTATCTGGCAGGGGATTCTCCTACGAGCAGTACTTC,TRBJ2-7,TRBV27,.,few
CASSATGLPLQETQYF,TGTGCCAGCAGCGCTACAGGGCTTCCCCTGCAAGAGACCCAGTACTTC,TRBJ2-5,TRBV13,.,.
CASSLSTGGFPEAFF,TGTGCCAGCAGTTTATCGACAGGGGGCTTCCCTGAAGCTTTCTTT,TRBJ1-1,TRBV28,TRBD1,.
CASNPSQTSYGYTF,TGTGCCAGCAATCCCAGCCAGACTAGTTATGGCTACACCTTC,TRBJ1-2,TRBV6-5,.,.
CASSPRTGPTASNQPQHF,TGTGCCAGCAGTCCTAGGACAGGCCCAACGGCCAGCAATCAGCCCCAGCATTTT,TRBJ1-5,TRBV27,TRBD1,.
CASIVSPNSLQETQYF,TGCGCCAGCATTGTAAGCCCCAACAGTCTCCAAGAGACCCAGTACTTC,TRBJ2-5,TRBV5-1,.,few
CASSIAAGETEQYF,TGTGCCAGTAGTATAGCAGCGGGAGAAACCGAGCAGTACTTC,TRBJ2-7,TRBV19,TRBD2,.
CASGYTGTASNYGYTF,TGTGCCAGCGGATATACCGGGACAGCTTCCAACTATGGCTACACCTTC,TRBJ1-2,TRBV7-3,TRBD1,few
CASSFWRGGTSTDTQYF,TGTGCCAGCAGTTTCTGGAGGGGGGGAACTAGCACAGATACGCAGTATTTT,TRBJ2-3,TRBV27,.,.
CASSLGGEVEKLFF,TGTGCCAGCAGCTTAGGGGGCGAAGTTGAAAAACTGTTTTTT,TRBJ1-4,TRBV7-9,.,.
CASRQQGTYGYTF,TGTGCCAGCAGGCAACAGGGAACTTATGGCTACACCTTC,TRBJ1-2,TRBV6-5,.,.
CATSRSNYGYNQPQHF,TGTGCCACCAGCAGATCTAATTACGGTTACAATCAGCCCCAGCATTTT,TRBJ1-5,TRBV15,.,.